A selection of T cell receptor beta chains follows, all from one sample in a study of T-cell reconstitution after alpha-beta-depleted transplantation in children. Each CDR3 protein is one row after TCRdb ran MiXCR on the PCR reads. The repertoire has 500,000 or so distinct CDR3 sequences, more than 9.5% of them found once; the top ten carry about 14%. Specimen: PBMCs, mostly from graft donor cells, collected 180 days after TCRalphabeta/CD19-depleted stem cell transplant. The receptors shown here come from a female patient aged 2-15 years who had a stem cell transplant for aplastic anemia, so the T cells may come from the graft donor. Both conserved end residues are part of each CDR3. Each record gives: J gene, clone size, V gene, D gene, CDR3 DNA, CDR3 protein. A D gene is named only where the DNA matches it firmly. Rows may omit the clone size; those that give it use once, few, many or a size class.

TRBJ2-6,few,TRBV5-1,-,TGCGCCAGCAGCTTCTTAAGCTCTGGGGCCAACGTCCTGACTTTC,CASSFLSSGANVLTF
TRBJ2-1,-,TRBV20-1,TRBD1,TGCAGTGCTGCCGGGACAGCCTCCTACAATGAGCAGTTCTTC,CSAAGTASYNEQFF
TRBJ2-3,-,TRBV29-1,-,TGCAGCGTTTCCACAGGGAGAGGGAGCACAGATACGCAGTATTTT,CSVSTGRGSTDTQYF
TRBJ2-1,-,TRBV12-3/TRBV12-4,-,TGTGCCAGCAGTTTGATCGCCAGGGCCAACAATGAGCAGTTCTTC,CASSLIARANNEQFF
TRBJ2-7,-,TRBV20-1,TRBD1,TGCAGTGCTAGAGCTAGAGGGACAGCAACCTACGAGCAGTACTTC,CSARARGTATYEQYF
TRBJ1-5,few,TRBV18,TRBD1,TGTGCCAGCTCACTGAGACAGGGGAGGCGGAATCAGCCCCAGCATTTT,CASSLRQGRRNQPQHF
TRBJ2-3,many,TRBV5-5,-,TGTGCCAGCAGCTTGGCCGAGGATACGCAGTATTTT,CASSLAEDTQYF
TRBJ1-5,-,TRBV6-2/TRBV6-3,-,TGTGCCAGCAGAGCCCTGGGCGGAAGAGGCAATCAGCCCCAGCATTTT,CASRALGGRGNQPQHF
TRBJ2-5,many,TRBV29-1,-,TGCAGCGTTGAAGGGCAGGTTCAAGAGACCCAGTACTTC,CSVEGQVQETQYF
TRBJ2-3,few,TRBV6-5,TRBD2,TGTGCCAGCAGTTACGGGCGGGAGGGGGCAGATACGCAGTATTTT,CASSYGREGADTQYF
TRBJ1-3,many,TRBV7-2,-,TGTGCCAGCAGCCGACTCCTTGGAAACACCATATATTTT,CASSRLLGNTIYF
TRBJ2-3,-,TRBV20-1,TRBD2,TGCAGTGCTAGAGACGCCCGGGGGGGCACAGATACGCAGTATTTT,CSARDARGGTDTQYF
TRBJ2-5,-,TRBV4-2,TRBD2,TGTGCCAGCAGCCAAGACGGGACTAGCGGGAGAATATGGGCGACCCAGTACTTC,CASSQDGTSGRIWATQYF
TRBJ2-7,-,TRBV25-1,TRBD1,TGTGCCAGCAGTGAATTAATAGGGGACAGGGGTATTCACGAGCAGTACTTC,CASSELIGDRGIHEQYF
TRBJ1-2,many,TRBV4-3,TRBD1,TGCGCCAGCAGCCAAGATAGCCGGGACAGGGGGAACTATGGCTACACCTTC,CASSQDSRDRGNYGYTF
TRBJ1-2,few,TRBV5-6,-,TGTGCCAGCAGCTTGACGGACGGGGGTTACTATGGCTACACCTTC,CASSLTDGGYYGYTF
TRBJ2-1,-,TRBV12-3/TRBV12-4,TRBD2,TGTGCCAGCAGCCCCCTCACTAGCGGAGAGGGGGATGAGCAGTTCTTC,CASSPLTSGEGDEQFF
TRBJ2-1,few,TRBV21-1,-,TGTGCCAGCAGCAAAGGGCAGTTTAATGAGCAGTTCTTC,CASSKGQFNEQFF
TRBJ2-7,-,TRBV25-1,-,TGTGCCAGCATAGCGGAGACCTCCTACGAGCAGTACTTC,CASIAETSYEQYF
TRBJ2-1,-,TRBV6-2/TRBV6-3,-,TGTGCCAGCAGAACTGGACCAAGCTCCTACAATGAGCAGTTCTTC,CASRTGPSSYNEQFF
TRBJ1-3,-,TRBV18,-,TGTGCCAGCTCACCACGGATAGGCTCTGGAAACACCATATATTTT,CASSPRIGSGNTIYF